This T cell receptor beta chain stems from a study of cytotoxic CD8 clonotypes in ibrutinib-treated CLL. In the study overall: Responses: 24 partial, 2 complete; after median approximately 67 months, approximately 15 stayed remitted, approximately twelve progressed. Study findings and constraints: Before falling back toward baseline at progression, clonality had risen at the time of ibrutinib response.

Concerning this clone itself: What it binds is unknown.

T cells were sequenced at a targeted depth of 1 in 200,000 to 1 in 1 million. TCRdb's copy holds only in-frame clones and misses some; the assay was immunoSEQ multiplex PCR. This table has roughly 200,000 clones, 60% to 80% appearing once. V lost 6 bases and J lost 6; bases outside the gene matches: 9. CDR1 is LNHDA and CDR2 is SQIVND in the germline V gene (reference sequence). This CDR3 is 14 amino acids long. The sequencing used PBMCs, collected after 12 months of ibrutinib treatment. This chain uses TRBV19 with TRBJ2-3, with 7 bases matching TRBD1. The sequence was collected from a human donor with chronic lymphocytic leukemia. In nucleotides, the CDR3 is TGTGCCAGTAGCCCGGGACAGCTGTGGGATACGCAGTATTTT. Translation gives CASSPGQLWDTQYF. The full variable domain, completed using reference TRBV19 and TRBJ2-3, is DGGITQSPKYLFRKEGQNVTLSCEQNLNHDAMYWYRQDPGQGLRLIYYSQIVNDFQKGDIAEGYSVSREKKESFPLTVTSAQKNPTAFYLCASSPGQLWDTQYFGPGTRLTVL.